Below are 23 T cell receptor beta chains sequenced from a single sample in a study of neurological immune-mediated disorders. Each CDR3 protein is one row after TCRdb ran MiXCR on the 5' RACE reads. The table lists tens of thousands of distinct CDR3 sequences, almost 7.5% of them singletons. Material: PBMCs. The receptors were gathered from a woman between 40 and 55 years old in good health.

This clonotype was counted many times. The V and J genes are TRBV7-9 and TRBJ1-4; perhaps TRBD1 as D (5 bases). V dropped 5 bases and J dropped 5 bases, with 18 bases sitting between them. The CDR3 is 16 residues long. The V gene's germline CDR1 is SEHNR and CDR2 FQNEAQ (reference sequence). The CDR3, as DNA: TGTGCCAGCAGCGATGAGGAGAGGGGATTCAATGAAAAACTGTTTTTT. It codes for CASSDEERGFNEKLFF.

This clonotype was counted at least ten times. The V and J genes are TRBV5-1 and TRBJ2-7, with D tentatively TRBD1 (5 bases). V was pared by 0 bases and J by 3 bases, with 13 bases between. Germline CDR1 and CDR2: SGHRS and YFSETQ. This CDR3 is built from 15 residues. The CDR3 protein is CASSLDQGSFYEQYF. DNA for the CDR3: TGCGCCAGCAGCTTGGATCAGGGCAGTTTCTACGAGCAGTACTTC.

As to this clonotype: One end of the junction varies from germline; a read error may be responsible. The chain couples TRBV20-1 to TRBJ2-5; no firm D call. Germline V gene data show CDR1 as DFQATT and CDR2 as SNEGSKA (reference sequence). This CDR3 spans 13 amino acids. The CDR3 here is CSAPSVGKENQYF. CDR3 bases: TGCAGTGCCCCGAGTGTGGGTAAAGAGAACCAGTACTTC.

There are many counts of this clonotype. The chain links TRBV10-2 to TRBJ2-7; D gene unclear. The germline CDR1 and CDR2 sequences are WSHSY and SAAADI. Trimming stripped 0 bases from V and 3 bases from J, with 6 bases between. This CDR3 contains 13 residues. Here the CDR3 DNA reads TGCGCCAGCAGTGAGTCGGCGGTCTACGAGCAGTACGTC. Translated, it gives CASSESAVYEQYV.

This clonotype was recorded at least ten times. V usage is TRBV5-1 and J usage is TRBJ2-2; 10 positions match TRBD1. This CDR3 has 14 amino acids. Germline lookup yields CDR1 SGHRS and CDR2 YFSETQ. Unmatched junction bases numbered 2, after V lost 4 bases and J lost 5 bases. CDR3 amino acids: CASSPGQGTGELFF. CDR3 in DNA: TGCGCCAGCAGCCCGGGACAGGGGACCGGGGAGCTGTTTTTT.

A note on this clonotype: A much larger clonotype is one base distant, so this may be a read error. The rearrangement joins TRBV9 to TRBJ1-2; D unresolved. This CDR3 comprises 14 residues. The germline V gene has CDR1 SGDLS and CDR2 YYNGEE. CDR3 in amino acids: CANSVGPINYGYTF. Written as DNA, the CDR3 is TGTGCCAACAGCGTAGGGCCCATCAACTATGGCTACACCTTC.

Many counts were recorded for this clonotype. The chain combines TRBV29-1 with TRBJ2-2, with D perhaps TRBD1 (6 bases). The CDR3 is made up of 13 amino acids. V dropped 6 bases and J dropped 1 base, with 9 bases sitting between them. Looked up from germline, CDR1 is SQVTM and CDR2 is ANQGSEA. CDR3 loop: CSVPTGNTGELFF. CDR3 coding DNA: TGCAGCGTGCCGACAGGGAACACCGGGGAGCTGTTTTTT.

At least ten counts were recorded for this clonotype. CDR3 bases: TGTGCCAGCAGTTTTGACAGGTTAGGCACAGATACGCAGTATTTT. Amino acids: CASSFDRLGTDTQYF. The chain uses TRBV27 and TRBJ2-3, with D possibly TRBD1 on 6 matching bases. Trimming shortened V by 3 bases and J by 1 base, and 11 bases separated the two germline ends. Per the germline V gene, CDR1 is MNHEY and CDR2 is SMNVEV (reference sequence). The CDR3 covers 15 residues.

This clonotype was detected many times. The chain employs TRBV7-9 and TRBJ1-1, with 11 bases lining up with TRBD1. This CDR3 has 14 residues. Trimming at V came to 5 bases and at J to 3 bases, leaving 2 bases not matched to a gene. The germline V gene encodes CDR1 SEHNR and CDR2 FQNEAQ (reference sequence). The CDR3 bases are TGTGCCAGCAGCGGGACAGGGGGACACACTGAAGCTTTCTTT. Translated, it gives CASSGTGGHTEAFF.

The sample holds many counts of this clonotype. This rearrangement joins TRBV7-2 to TRBJ2-2; 7 bases map to TRBD2. CDR1 SGHTA and CDR2 FQGNSA come from the germline V gene. V shed 3 bases and J 3 bases; nucleotides not matched to a gene: 10. The CDR3 is 17 residues long. CDR3 residues: CASSFFYRGDHTGELFF. CDR3 nucleotides: TGTGCCAGCAGCTTTTTCTATCGGGGGGACCACACCGGGGAGCTGTTTTTT.

The chain employs TRBV10-3 and TRBJ2-1; 9 positions match TRBD2. V gave up 6 bases and J gave up 8 bases; unmatched junction bases: 11. Germline loops: CDR1 ENHRY, CDR2 SYGVKD. The CDR3 is 15 residues long. The CDR3 is CAISSGTSRLDEQFF. The CDR3 nucleotides read TGTGCCATCAGCTCCGGGACTAGCCGGCTCGATGAGCAGTTCTTC.

This clonotype has at least ten counts. V usage is TRBV6-5 and J usage is TRBJ2-7; TRBD1 might be the D (6 bases). From germline, CDR1 is MNHEY and CDR2 SVGAGI. Trimming stripped 2 bases from V and 0 bases from J, with 8 bases between. The CDR3 has 14 amino acids. The CDR3 sequence: CASSYDRYSYEQYF. The CDR3 DNA is TGTGCCAGCAGTTACGACAGGTACTCCTACGAGCAGTACTTC.

The sample holds many counts of this clonotype. The chain joins TRBV5-1 to TRBJ1-1; D may be TRBD1 (5 bases). V dropped 0 bases and J dropped 3 bases, with 12 bases sitting between them. The CDR3 spans 15 residues. Germline V CDR1 and CDR2: SGHRS, YFSETQ. CDR3 sequence: CASSLGEGRYTEAFF. The CDR3 bases are TGCGCCAGCAGCTTGGGGGAGGGACGTTACACTGAAGCTTTCTTT.

Many counts were recorded for this clonotype. The chain recombines TRBV5-1 with TRBJ2-7, with D tentatively TRBD2 (6 bases). V lost 1 base, J lost 1 base, and 12 bases lay in between. CDR1 is SGHRS and CDR2 is YFSETQ in the germline V gene. CDR3 length: 15 residues. The CDR3 region is CASSLYGGTSYEQYF. The CDR3, as DNA: TGCGCCAGCAGCTTGTACGGAGGGACTTCCTACGAGCAGTACTTC.

This clonotype appeared many times. The gene calls are TRBV5-1 and TRBJ2-1; tentatively, D is TRBD2 (6 bases). V lost 0 bases to trimming and J lost 0 bases, with 13 bases between them. Per the germline V gene, CDR1 is SGHRS and CDR2 is YFSETQ. The CDR3 consists of 17 residues. The CDR3 here is CASSLGTSRASYNEQFF. CDR3 sequence (DNA): TGCGCCAGCAGCTTGGGAACTAGCAGGGCCTCCTACAATGAGCAGTTCTTC.

In this sample, this clonotype turned up many times. The chain couples TRBV6-5 to TRBJ1-6, with unresolved D. This CDR3 is 13 amino acids long. V shed 0 bases and J shed 10 bases, with 7 bases lying between them. Looked up from germline, CDR1 is MNHEY and CDR2 is SVGAGI. The CDR3 region is CASSYSNTSPLHF. Here the CDR3 DNA reads TGTGCCAGCAGTTACTCGAACACCTCACCCCTCCACTTT.

At least ten counts were recorded for this clonotype. V and J are TRBV5-1 and TRBJ1-4, with D perhaps TRBD1 (5 bases). V dropped 4 bases and J dropped 8 bases, with 15 bases sitting between them. The CDR3 is 14 amino acids. The V gene's germline CDR1 is SGHRS and CDR2 YFSETQ. CDR3 sequence: CASSPGGGGEKLFF. CDR3 sequence (DNA): TGCGCCAGCAGCCCTGGGGGGGGAGGAGAAAAACTGTTTTTT.

Many counts were recorded for this clonotype. The chain recombines TRBV12-3 or TRBV12-4 with TRBJ2-1; no clear D gene. This CDR3 is built from 13 residues. V was trimmed by 3 bases and J by 7 bases, leaving 10 bases between them. The CDR3: CASSFSSRNEQFF. Written as DNA, the CDR3 is TGTGCCAGCAGTTTTTCCTCGAGGAATGAGCAGTTCTTC.

The chain carries TRBV6-5 and TRBJ2-7; D not certain. The V end lost 7 bases, the J end lost 7 bases, and 14 bases lay between the germline ends. CDR3 length equals 12 residues. Germline V gives CDR1 MNHEY, CDR2 SVGAGI. CDR3 nucleotides: TGTGCCAGCATTAGCCGAAACTCGGAGCAGTACTTC. It translates to CASISRNSEQYF.

This clonotype was recorded many times. The V and J genes are TRBV10-3 and TRBJ1-5; tentative D call: TRBD1 (5 bases). CDR1 and CDR2 (germline): ENHRY, SYGVKD. The CDR3 consists of 13 residues. V lost 8 bases to trimming and J lost 5 bases, with 13 bases between them. This CDR3 is CAIGRGGDQPQHF. The CDR3 nucleotides are TGTGCCATCGGGAGGGGAGGGGATCAGCCCCAGCATTTT.

This clonotype was found many times. V usage is TRBV5-5 and J usage is TRBJ1-1; D remains ambiguous. V was clipped by 0 bases and J by 4 bases, with 10 bases between them. The CDR3 length is 14 residues. Germline V gene lookup returns CDR1 SGHKS and CDR2 YYEKEE (reference sequence). The CDR3: CASSLAPDATEAFF. As DNA, the CDR3 is TGTGCCAGCAGCTTGGCACCTGACGCCACTGAAGCTTTCTTT.

This clonotype was observed many times. The rearrangement joins TRBV28 to TRBJ2-4; no definite D call. The V gene lost 3 bases and the J gene lost 6 bases, with 9 bases spanning the gap. CDR3 length: 13 amino acids. CDR1 and CDR2 (germline): MDHEN, SYDVKM. The CDR3 region has the DNA TGTGCCAGCAGTTTTGGGGTAGGAAACATTCAGTACTTC. This codes for CASSFGVGNIQYF.

This clonotype was counted many times. The chain links TRBV3-1 to TRBJ1-2, with unresolved D. This CDR3 region has 14 residues. Germline CDR1 is LGHDT and CDR2 is YNNKEL (reference sequence). Trimming left V 1 base short and J 3 bases short, with 9 bases between. This chain's CDR3 is CASSQVDRDYGYTF. For the CDR3, the DNA is TGTGCCAGCAGCCAAGTTGATCGAGACTATGGCTACACCTTC.